The entry that follows covers one TCR beta chain sequence. This record comes from a study of blood T cell repertoires in COVID-19. V shed 8 bases, J shed 2 bases, and the junction held 2 bases outside the gene matches. Germline V gene lookup returns CDR1 SNHLY and CDR2 FYNNEI. The CDR3 length is 12 residues. Libraries were prepared by immunoSEQ multiplex PCR; TCRdb keeps only in-frame clonotypes and omits some of them. The sample yields about 73,000 clones, over 70% seen once. Sequencing was done on a sample of peripheral blood. The V gene is TRBV2, the J gene TRBJ1-2, with TRBD1 matching 7 bases. This clonotype was sampled from an elderly man with active or convalescent COVID-19. The CDR3 DNA is TGTGCCAGCTCGACAGGGAACTATGGCTACACCTTC. Translating gives CASSTGNYGYTF.